The 4 T cell receptor beta chains below were found in one sample sequenced in a study of response to subunit inactivated influenza vaccine. TCRdb re-analysed the RT-PCR reads in MiXCR, keeping a single row per CDR3 protein. In the table there are around 710,000 distinct CDR3 sequences, 14% of which are singletons. The material sequenced was PBMCs from blood, taken roughly 2 weeks before vaccination. These receptors originate from a middle-aged man who received an inactivated influenza vaccine.

This clonotype was counted only a few times. The chain links TRBV12-3 or TRBV12-4 to TRBJ2-2, with a weak D call TRBD2 (5 bases). Trimming stripped 5 bases from V and 5 bases from J, with 12 bases between. The CDR3 is made up of 14 amino acids. DNA for the CDR3: TGTGCCAGCAGTCAATGGGAGTCTACCGGGGAGCTGTTTTTT. Encoded protein: CASSQWESTGELFF.

The sample holds a few counts of this clonotype. This sequence joins TRBV4-1 and TRBJ1-4; D is unresolved. Between the trimmed V and J ends, which lost 5 bases and 4 bases, there was a span of 17 bases. The germline V gene has CDR1 MGHRA and CDR2 YSYEKL. The length of the CDR3 is 16 residues. The CDR3 here is CASSSSQARINEKLFF. CDR3 in DNA: TGCGCCAGCAGCAGCAGTCAAGCCAGAATTAATGAAAAACTGTTTTTT.

This clonotype appeared many times. The chain is built from TRBV28 and TRBJ1-6; no definite D call. Germline CDR1 is MDHEN and CDR2 is SYDVKM. This CDR3 has 13 amino acids. Between the trimmed V and J ends, which lost 11 bases and 7 bases, there was a span of 15 bases. CDR3 bases: TGTGCCGCCCGGGAGTTGGAAAATTCACCCCTCCACTTT. It translates to CAARELENSPLHF.

The genes are TRBV7-9 and TRBJ2-2; D may correspond to TRBD1 or TRBD2 (6 bases each). The germline CDR1 and CDR2 sequences are SEHNR and FQNEAQ (reference sequence). The CDR3 loop spans 14 amino acids. The V end lost 5 bases, the J end lost 1 base, and 8 bases lay between the germline ends. The CDR3 is CASSAGQNTGELFF. DNA of the CDR3: TGTGCCAGCAGCGCGGGACAGAACACCGGGGAGCTGTTTTTT. Complete variable domain (other parts from reference TRBV7-9 and TRBJ2-2): DTGVSQNPRHKITKRGQNVTFRCDPISEHNRLYWYRQTLGQGPEFLTYFQNEAQLEKSRLLSDRFSAERPKGSFSTLEIQRTEQGDSAMYLCASSAGQNTGELFFGEGSRLTVL.